The 14 T cell receptor beta chains in this list originate from one sample, sequenced in a study of blood T cell repertoires in COVID-19. This table comes from immunoSEQ multiplex PCR, and its TCRdb copy is limited to in-frame clones, with some not included. The sample lists approximately 170,000 clones, approximately 79% seen once, with about 3% in the top ten. The sample taken for sequencing was peripheral blood. These receptors were obtained from an elderly woman with acute or convalescent COVID-19.

This sequence joins TRBV10-2 and TRBJ1-5; 8 nucleotides agree with TRBD1. V was clipped by 10 bases and J by 6 bases; unmatched bases: 5. This CDR3 has 12 amino acids. Looked up from germline, CDR1 is WSHSY and CDR2 is SAAADI. CDR3 sequence: CATSTGAQPQHF. CDR3 bases: TGCGCCACTTCGACAGGGGCTCAGCCCCAGCATTTT.

CDR3 in DNA: TGTGCCAGCAGACGTGGGGAGTCCACAGATACGCAGTATTTT. Translating it yields CASRRGESTDTQYF. This sequence joins TRBV6-5 and TRBJ2-3; D possibly corresponds to TRBD2 (5 bases). CDR3 length: 14 amino acids. V was cut by 6 bases and J by 2 bases, with 12 bases left in between. Per the germline V gene, CDR1 is MNHEY and CDR2 is SVGAGI.

This clone came up once. The V and J genes are TRBV11-2 and TRBJ1-1; D call uncertain. The CDR3 contains 15 residues. Germline CDR1 reads SGHAT; CDR2 reads FQNNGV. The V and J ends lost 5 bases and 0 bases respectively, with 13 bases between them. CDR3 nucleotide sequence: TGTGCCAGCAGCCCGAGGGCAGGTTTGAACACTGAAGCTTTCTTT. It translates to CASSPRAGLNTEAFF.

This clone was found a few times. The chain uses TRBV4-2 and TRBJ2-1; D perhaps matches TRBD1 (6 bases). Per germline, CDR1 LGHNA and CDR2 YNFKEQ. Trimming removed 4 bases from V and 9 bases from J, with 7 bases in between. This CDR3 contains 11 residues. CDR3 sequence: CASSLQGEQFF. In nucleotides, the CDR3 is TGTGCCAGCAGCCTACAGGGTGAGCAGTTCTTC.

This clone was seen only a few times. The V and J genes are TRBV7-2 and TRBJ2-3, with 7 bases matching TRBD2. Per germline, CDR1 SGHTA and CDR2 FQGNSA. Losses at the gene ends were 5 bases for V and 3 bases for J; bases not matched to a gene: 8. CDR3 length: 15 residues. The CDR3 reads CASSPWTSKTDTQYF. CDR3 nucleotides: TGTGCCAGCAGCCCTTGGACTAGTAAGACAGATACGCAGTATTTT.

The rearrangement joins TRBV5-4 to TRBJ2-5; TRBD1 matches at 10 bases. J gave up 3 bases and V 4 bases, and 3 bases lay outside the gene matches. Germline V CDR1 and CDR2: SGHNT, YYREEE (reference sequence). The CDR3 contains 14 residues. CDR3 amino acids: CASSRQGAEETQYF. In DNA form, the CDR3 reads TGTGCCAGCAGCCGACAGGGGGCTGAAGAGACCCAGTACTTC.

The J gene is TRBJ1-5, the V gene TRBV14; TRBD1 is a possible D gene (5 bases). CDR3 length equals 16 residues. V was trimmed by 0 bases and J by 1 base, leaving 10 bases between them. In germline, CDR1 is SGHDN, CDR2 FVKESK. The CDR3 here is CASSQDPGSSNQPQHF. The CDR3 DNA is TGTGCCAGCAGCCAAGATCCAGGGTCAAGCAATCAGCCCCAGCATTTT.

The V gene is TRBV6-6, the J gene TRBJ2-1; 10 nucleotides line up with TRBD1. Germline CDR1 and CDR2: MNHNY and SVGAGI (reference sequence). V was pared by 8 bases and J by 4 bases, with 5 bases of the junction left unmatched. The CDR3 sequence is 14 residues long. In DNA, the CDR3 is TGTGCCAGCCGCGGACAGGGGGGTTACAATGAGCAGTTCTTC. Translated, it gives CASRGQGGYNEQFF.

The J gene is TRBJ2-5, the V gene TRBV27; the match to TRBD2 covers 7 bases. The CDR3 extends over 14 amino acids. From germline, CDR1 is MNHEY and CDR2 SMNVEV (reference sequence). After removal of 6 bases from V and 1 base from J, the junction contained 5 bases not matched to a gene. The CDR3 DNA reads TGTGCCAGCAGAAATCTAGCGGTCCAAGAGACCCAGTACTTC. It codes for CASRNLAVQETQYF.

This clone came up once. This chain links TRBV19 with TRBJ2-2; D ambiguous. The CDR3 is 14 amino acids. V lost 2 bases and J 0 bases, leaving 4 bases between the germline ends. CDR1 and CDR2 from the germline V gene are LNHDA and SQIVND (reference sequence). The CDR3 DNA is TGTGCCAGTAGTATAACAGCGAACACCGGGGAGCTGTTTTTT. Encoded protein: CASSITANTGELFF. The full variable domain, its missing parts supplied by reference TRBV19 and TRBJ2-2, is DGGITQSPKYLFRKEGQNVTLSCEQNLNHDAMYWYRQDPGQGLRLIYYSQIVNDFQKGDIAEGYSVSREKKESFPLTVTSAQKNPTAFYLCASSITANTGELFFGEGSRLTVL.

The chain joins TRBV11-1 to TRBJ2-3, with D maybe TRBD1 (6 bases). With 0 bases removed from V and 2 bases from J, the gap between germline ends came to 12 bases. This CDR3 contains 16 residues. Germline loops: CDR1 SGHAT, CDR2 FQDESV (reference sequence). In DNA form, the CDR3 reads TGTGCCAGCAGCTTAGCTATCCAGGGGTTCACAGATACGCAGTATTTT. Protein: CASSLAIQGFTDTQYF.

This sequence joins TRBV3-1 (or the pseudogene TRBV3-2) and TRBJ1-3; no definite D call. The CDR3 sequence is 14 residues long. Germline-derived CDR1 and CDR2 are LGHDT and YNNKEL (reference sequence). V shed 1 base and J shed 1 base, with 5 bases lying between them. The DNA of the CDR3 is TGTGCCAGCAGCCAAGGGACTTCTGGAAACACCATATATTTT. As protein: CASSQGTSGNTIYF.

The rearrangement uses TRBV19 and TRBJ2-5; TRBD1 matches 7 bases. V trimming: 5 bases; J trimming: 5 bases; junction bases outside the gene matches: 11. From germline, CDR1 is LNHDA and CDR2 SQIVND (reference sequence). The CDR3 has 15 amino acids. In DNA, the CDR3 is TGTGCCAGTAGTCCCTGGGACAGTTTGGGCGAGACCCAGTACTTC. Encoded protein: CASSPWDSLGETQYF.

CDR3 in amino acids: CASSYVLGLSVNEQFF. CDR3 sequence (DNA): TGTGCCAGCAGTTACGTATTGGGACTATCCGTGAATGAGCAGTTCTTC. The V gene is TRBV6-5, the J gene TRBJ2-1; 7 positions agree with TRBD2. CDR1 and CDR2 (germline): MNHEY, SVGAGI. This CDR3 has 16 residues. J gave up 7 bases and V 2 bases, and 11 bases lay outside the gene matches.